This TCR beta chain comes out of a study of T cells in localized non-small cell lung cancer. General observations from the study: Because only a single region of the tumor was sequenced, heterogeneity remains possible. Tumor trailed uninvolved adjacent lung in T cell clonality, which peaked there. Elevated circulating T cell density in blood was associated with longer overall survival.

Trimming stripped 2 bases from V and 9 bases from J, with 20 bases between. The CDR3 is made up of 16 amino acids. Germline V gene lookup returns CDR1 MDHEN and CDR2 SYDVKM. On this clone: Its matching antigen is unknown.

Sequencing used immunoSEQ multiplex PCR; TCRdb keeps in-frame clones, though not all of them. Among roughly 15,000 clones listed, 90% were seen once. The V gene is TRBV28, the J gene TRBJ1-5; maybe TRBD1 (6 bases). This clonotype was obtained from a woman between 35 and 70 years old with stage III lung adenocarcinoma. Sample: peripheral blood mononuclear cells, taken before any cancer treatment. The CDR3 coding sequence is TGTGCCAGCAGTTTACGGTTCGGACAGTCCATGAGGCCCCAGCATTTT. It is translated as CASSLRFGQSMRPQHF.